What follows are 25 T cell receptor beta chains derived from one specimen sequenced in a study of long-term antiretroviral therapy in people with HIV (dated by TCRdb to 2021 to 2024). The immunoSEQ hsTCRB v3.0 assay was used at survey level resolution to sequence the TRB variable region. Here the immuneACCESS table is served through TCRdb, limited to in-frame sequences with V and J called. Missing clones are a known gap in these copies; in checked studies unresolved V genes cover under half, and the rest lacks a known reason. This sample comprises about 17,000 clones, around 81% of them detected only once. The top ten clonotypes cover about 9.3% of the sample. The sequencing used unsorted PBMCs, collected 0.3 years before starting antiretroviral therapy. Receptor source: a man in his fifties or sixties with HIV.

The chain employs TRBV10-3 and TRBJ1-4; TRBD1 aligns across 7 bases. Germline-derived CDR1 and CDR2 are ENHRY and SYGVKD. The CDR3 length is 14 residues. V dropped 3 bases and J dropped 5; count of bases not matched to a gene: 3. CDR3 nucleotides: TGTGCCATCAGTGAAGGGACAGAGAATGAAAAACTGTTTTTT. Its translation: CAISEGTENEKLFF.

The chain uses TRBV4-3 and TRBJ2-1, with 8 bases fitting TRBD1. There are 16 residues in the CDR3. From germline, CDR1 is LGHNA and CDR2 YSLEER. V lost 4 bases, J lost 7 bases, and 12 bases stayed unmatched. The CDR3 region is CASSPFQRTGMNEQFF. CDR3 DNA sequence: TGCGCCAGCAGCCCATTTCAACGGACAGGGATGAATGAGCAGTTCTTC.

This clone was seen a few times. The V call is TRBV6-5, the J call TRBJ1-5; D ambiguous. The V end lost 0 bases, the J end lost 1 base, and 4 bases lay between the germline ends. Looked up from germline, CDR1 is MNHEY and CDR2 is SVGAGI. This CDR3 contains 14 residues. DNA for the CDR3: TGTGCCAGCAGTTACTCGATGAGCAATCAGCCCCAGCATTTT. Protein: CASSYSMSNQPQHF.

The rearrangement uses TRBV19 and TRBJ1-1; tentatively, D is TRBD1 (6 bases). CDR1 is LNHDA and CDR2 is SQIVND in the germline V gene (reference sequence). V lost 2 bases, J lost 0 bases, and 13 bases lay in between. The CDR3 has 16 amino acids. The CDR3 is CASSIWGHGMNTEAFF. The CDR3 DNA reads TGTGCCAGTAGTATATGGGGACACGGAATGAACACTGAAGCTTTCTTT.

The chain joins TRBV7-9 to TRBJ1-3, with a tentative D call TRBD1 (6 bases). Trimming took 6 bases from V and 7 from J, leaving 19 bases between them. The CDR3 is 15 residues long. The germline gives CDR1 SEHNR, CDR2 FQNEAQ (reference sequence). This chain's CDR3 is CASRSGWTANNTIYF. CDR3 DNA: TGTGCCAGCAGGAGCGGGTGGACAGCGAACAACACCATATATTTT. Full variable domain (outside the CDR3, taken from reference TRBV7-9 and TRBJ1-3): DTGVSQNPRHKITKRGQNVTFRCDPISEHNRLYWYRQTLGQGPEFLTYFQNEAQLEKSRLLSDRFSAERPKGSFSTLEIQRTEQGDSAMYLCASRSGWTANNTIYFGEGSWLTVV.

The chain combines TRBV29-1 with TRBJ2-5, with 7 bases matching TRBD1. CDR1 SQVTM and CDR2 ANQGSEA come from the germline V gene. The CDR3 covers 13 residues. The trim removed 5 bases at V and 2 bases at J, leaving 5 bases unmatched. The CDR3 DNA reads as TGCAGCGTTCCCGGGACAGAGCAAGAGACCCAGTACTTC. Translated: CSVPGTEQETQYF.

The rearrangement links TRBV7-2 to TRBJ1-2; 9 bases match TRBD1. The V segment lost 5 bases and the J segment 14 bases; nucleotides outside the gene matches: 3. CDR1 is SGHTA, CDR2 FQGNSA, per germline. The CDR3 has 10 amino acids. In nucleotides, the CDR3 is TGTGCCAGCAGCGAGGACAGGGGAACCTTC. Amino acid sequence: CASSEDRGTF.

The J gene is TRBJ2-7, the V gene TRBV2; no clear D. CDR1 is SNHLY, CDR2 FYNNEI, per germline. V was clipped by 6 bases and J by 0 bases, with 9 bases between them. This CDR3 spans 13 amino acids. The CDR3 DNA follows: TGTGCCAGCAGCACCATAAGCTCCTACGAGCAGTACTTC. It specifies CASSTISSYEQYF.

The genes are TRBV6-5 and TRBJ2-3; tentatively, D is TRBD1 (5 bases). Trimming shortened V by 0 bases and J by 3 bases, and 7 bases separated the two germline ends. This CDR3 is built from 14 residues. Germline V gene sequence: CDR1 MNHEY, CDR2 SVGAGI. DNA for the CDR3: TGTGCCAGCAGTTACTCCAGGGTTACAGATACGCAGTATTTT. This sequence encodes CASSYSRVTDTQYF.

This clone was recorded only once. The V call is TRBV29-1, the J call TRBJ1-1, with D perhaps matching TRBD1 (6 bases). This CDR3 comprises 11 residues. Between the trimmed V and J ends, which lost 6 bases and 11 bases, there was a span of 16 bases. Germline CDR1 reads SQVTM; CDR2 reads ANQGSEA. In DNA, the CDR3 is TGCAGCGTACTAACAGGGTCGAGCGCTTTCTTT. Its protein is CSVLTGSSAFF. The full variable domain, rest sourced from reference TRBV29-1 and TRBJ1-1, is SAVISQKPSRDICQRGTSLTIQCQVDSQVTMMFWYRQQPGQSLTLIATANQGSEATYESGFVIDKFPISRPNLTFSTLTVSNMSPEDSSIYLCSVLTGSSAFFGQGTRLTVV.

The V call is TRBV11-3, the J call TRBJ2-7; 10 bases fit TRBD1. Germline CDR1 is SGHNT and CDR2 is YENEEA. The J segment lost 4 bases and the V segment lost 5 bases, leaving 11 bases of the junction unmatched. CDR3 size: 16 residues. CDR3 protein: CASSPHGGDRGYEQYF. The DNA for the CDR3 is TGTGCCAGCAGCCCCCATGGTGGGGACAGGGGATACGAGCAGTACTTC.

The J gene is TRBJ2-7, the V gene TRBV27, with D perhaps TRBD2 (6 bases). CDR3 size: 13 residues. The V and J ends lost 4 bases and 6 bases respectively, with 13 bases between them. Per the germline V gene, CDR1 is MNHEY and CDR2 is SMNVEV (reference sequence). The CDR3 region has the DNA TGTGCCAGCAGTTACGGGCCCGGGGGCGAGCAGTACTTC. This codes for CASSYGPGGEQYF.

V gene TRBV11-3 combines with J gene TRBJ2-2; unclear D gene. This CDR3 is built from 12 residues. Trimming cost V 7 bases and J 1 base, with 4 bases left between them. In germline, CDR1 is SGHNT, CDR2 YENEEA. The CDR3 bases are TGTGCCAGCAACCAGAACACCGGGGAGCTGTTTTTT. Encoded protein: CASNQNTGELFF.

The V and J genes are TRBV28 and TRBJ1-6; a possible D gene is TRBD1 (5 bases). CDR1 and CDR2 from the germline V gene are MDHEN and SYDVKM. The germline V and J ends were trimmed by 5 bases and 6 bases, with 14 bases remaining between them. This CDR3 region has 15 residues. The CDR3 sequence is CASSILWGINSPLHF. CDR3 bases: TGTGCCAGCAGTATCCTCTGGGGCATTAATTCACCCCTCCACTTT.

The chain links TRBV6-1 to TRBJ1-5; 10 nucleotides line up with TRBD1. The CDR3 consists of 13 residues. V lost 6 bases and J lost 7; bases outside the gene matches: 3. Germline assignment: CDR1 MNHNS and CDR2 SASEGT. In nucleotides, the CDR3 is TGTGCCAGCAGCCGGACAGGGGGACAGCCCCAGCATTTT. This gives the protein CASSRTGGQPQHF.

This clone was observed a single time. In DNA form, the CDR3 reads TGTGCCACCAACGCCTTCACAGGACAGGGGGCTTTAGATACGCAGTATTTT. Translation: CATNAFTGQGALDTQYF. The chain combines TRBV19 with TRBJ2-3; 11 bases agree with TRBD1. The germline V gene encodes CDR1 LNHDA and CDR2 SQIVND (reference sequence). The CDR3 loop spans 17 amino acids. Germline trimming cut 10 bases from V and 5 bases from J; bases unmatched to any gene: 17.

This chain links TRBV6-1 with TRBJ2-7; D is ambiguous. Deletions cut 3 bases from V and 3 bases from J, with 12 bases between. CDR3 length: 14 amino acids. Germline V gene lookup returns CDR1 MNHNS and CDR2 SASEGT. CDR3 bases: TGTGCCAGCAGTGACTCGGGTCAGAGCTACGAGCAGTACTTC. It is translated as CASSDSGQSYEQYF.

J is TRBJ1-2 and V is TRBV28; D is perhaps TRBD1 (5 bases). Per germline, CDR1 MDHEN and CDR2 SYDVKM. The CDR3 sequence is 15 residues long. The V end lost 6 bases, the J end lost 5 bases, and 19 bases lay between the germline ends. For the CDR3, the DNA is TGTGCCAGCAGGCATAGGGGTTCCGCGTGGTATGGCTACACCTTC. As protein: CASRHRGSAWYGYTF.

Relative to its sample, this clone is medium-sized. V usage is TRBV27 and J usage is TRBJ1-1; TRBD1 agrees at 7 bases. This CDR3 comprises 17 residues. The V segment lost 1 base and the J segment 4 bases; nucleotides outside the gene matches: 12. Germline CDR1 MNHEY, CDR2 SMNVEV (reference sequence). The chain's CDR3 is CASSLWGTAGGGTEAFF. CDR3 in DNA: TGTGCCAGCAGTTTATGGGGGACAGCGGGTGGAGGCACTGAAGCTTTCTTT.

The gene calls are TRBV5-6 and TRBJ2-1; D is unclear. CDR3 length: 15 amino acids. Germline V gene lookup returns CDR1 SGHDT and CDR2 YYEEEE. The V end was cut by 3 bases, the J end by 2 bases, with 12 bases between. The CDR3 sequence is CASSWGYPTYNEQFF. CDR3 sequence (DNA): TGTGCCAGCAGCTGGGGTTATCCCACCTACAATGAGCAGTTCTTC.

The rearrangement links TRBV19 to TRBJ2-1; a weak D match, TRBD2 (6 bases). V lost 3 bases and J lost 0, with 12 bases in between. Germline V gene data show CDR1 as LNHDA and CDR2 as SQIVND (reference sequence). The CDR3 contains 16 residues. In DNA form, the CDR3 reads TGTGCCAGTAGTATTCTAGCGTTGAGCTCCTACAATGAGCAGTTCTTC. Residues: CASSILALSSYNEQFF.

This clone has only a few counts. The same CDR3 also results from other DNA sequences found in this sample. V gene TRBV27 combines with J gene TRBJ2-7; D call uncertain. V was pared by 0 bases and J by 4 bases, with 4 bases between. Germline values: CDR1 MNHEY, CDR2 SMNVEV (reference sequence). There are 12 residues in the CDR3. This CDR3 reads CASSLSGYEQYF. CDR3 DNA sequence: TGTGCCAGCAGTTTATCCGGGTACGAGCAGTACTTC.

The genes are TRBV9 and TRBJ2-3, with 7 nucleotides matching TRBD1. The CDR3 extends over 14 amino acids. V trimming: 3 bases; J trimming: 3 bases; junction bases outside the gene matches: 4. The V gene's germline CDR1 is SGDLS and CDR2 YYNGEE. CDR3: CASSEDRRTDTQYF. The CDR3 nucleotides are TGTGCCAGCAGCGAGGACAGGAGAACAGATACGCAGTATTTT.

CDR3 sequence (DNA): TGTGCCAGCAGTTTACAAGGGGATTCCTCTGGAAACACCATATATTTT. Protein product: CASSLQGDSSGNTIYF. V is TRBV28 and J is TRBJ1-3; D is possibly TRBD1 (5 bases). CDR1 MDHEN and CDR2 SYDVKM come from the germline V gene. The V end was cut by 2 bases, the J end by 0 bases, with 11 bases between. The CDR3 totals 16 residues.

The chain uses TRBV27 and TRBJ1-4; TRBD1 matches at 7 bases. The CDR3 length is 14 residues. Germline trimming cut 5 bases from V and 7 bases from J; bases unmatched to any gene: 7. Germline CDR1 is MNHEY and CDR2 is SMNVEV (reference sequence). CDR3: CASSDLGTVEKLFF. CDR3 in DNA: TGTGCCAGCAGTGACCTCGGGACAGTTGAAAAACTGTTTTTT.